This record concerns one T cell receptor (beta chain) sequence. This clone was seen only once. The clone's antigen remains unknown. No qualities accompany the bases; no much larger clone lies one base away. Genomic DNA was extracted from sorted cells for sequencing of the TCRbeta CDR3 region. The immunoSEQ Assay was used to sequence the TCRbeta CDR3 regions. TCRdb took over this immuneACCESS table, retaining in-frame rearrangements with V and J assigned. Such tables are incomplete; in checked studies, under half of the missing clones stem from an unresolved V gene, and the remainder is unexplained. The sample table shows about 69,000 clones, and more than 85% are seen once. The ten largest clones capture 0.25% to 0.3% of the sample. Cut back by 5 bases and 5 bases, the V and J ends lie 12 bases apart. The germline V gene encodes CDR1 SEHNR and CDR2 FQNEAQ (reference sequence). From cysteine to phenylalanine, the CDR3 is 13 amino acids long. Only CDR3 DNA remains: 39 bases, in frame from the first base.

The trial excluded patients who had a history of autoimmune disease or were on systemic immunosuppression. Peripheral blood for TCR sequencing was collected from all dose cohorts at baseline, on cycle 4 day 1, and on cycle 7 day 1. Samples came from an open-label, multicenter, first-in-human phase I dose-escalation trial of ivuxolimab. Adults with locally advanced or metastatic melanoma, renal cell, hepatocellular, or head and neck squamous cell carcinoma were enrolled in the trial. Before TCR sequencing, CD4+ T cells and CD8+ T cells from peripheral blood were sorted into separate populations. The data were obtained in a study of OX40 agonist ivuxolimab in advanced cancers. Regarding the complete study: Ivuxolimab, which targeted the costimulatory receptor OX40 (CD134), was an agonistic, fully human IgG2 monoclonal antibody. Intravenous ivuxolimab was administered to patients every 2 weeks at six dose levels: 0.01, 0.1, 0.3, 1.5, 3 and 10 mg/kg. Among the roughly 52 dose-escalation patients, about 20 had hepatocellular carcinoma, 15 or so melanoma, 9 renal cell carcinoma and 9 head and neck cancer. A male proportion of 70% to 90% and a mean age of approximately 62 years, ranging from 23 to 79, were recorded for the dose-escalation cohort. Prior anti-PD-1, anti-PD-L1 or anti-CTLA-4 therapy was permitted, and roughly two fifths of dose-escalation patients had received checkpoint inhibitors. Partial responses occurred in three dose-escalation patients: two with cutaneous melanoma and one with hepatocellular carcinoma. The purpose of peripheral TCRbeta sequencing was to test whether ivuxolimab changed TCR sequence diversity and led to clonal T-cell expansion. The paper covers the monotherapy dose-escalation part of the phase I ivuxolimab trial, which included N ≈ 52 patients. Points the paper makes about the study in general: After ivuxolimab, CD8+ T cells had more expanded clones than CD4+ T cells on average. In partial responders in the 0.1-3.0 mg/kg groups, normalized peripheral clonal expansion was found to be among the lowest, especially among CD8+ T cells. The antigen specificity of the peripheral T cells that underwent clonal expansion was not determined. Low levels of normalized T-cell clonal expansion were also seen in some patients who did not respond. At doses from 0.1 to 3.0 mg/kg, clonal expansion was seen in both CD4+ and CD8+ blood T cells between baseline and week 6.

The chain is assembled from TRBV7-9 and TRBJ2-5; TRBD2 is a weak D gene call, 6 bases matching. This clonotype was obtained from an adult with an advanced solid tumor such as melanoma, head and neck, liver or kidney cancer. The input for sequencing was CD4+ or CD8+ T cells sorted from blood, taken in a trial of the OX40 agonist ivuxolimab. The CDR3 region reads CASSRLEYETQYF. The DNA reads TGTGCCAGCAGCCGACTAGAGTACGAGACCCAGTACTTC. Outside the CDR3, residues come from the reference TRBV7-9 and TRBJ2-5 proteins, so the full variable domain is: DTGVSQNPRHKITKRGQNVTFRCDPISEHNRLYWYRQTLGQGPEFLTYFQNEAQLEKSRLLSDRFSAERPKGSFSTLEIQRTEQGDSAMYLCASSRLEYETQYFGPGTRLLVL.